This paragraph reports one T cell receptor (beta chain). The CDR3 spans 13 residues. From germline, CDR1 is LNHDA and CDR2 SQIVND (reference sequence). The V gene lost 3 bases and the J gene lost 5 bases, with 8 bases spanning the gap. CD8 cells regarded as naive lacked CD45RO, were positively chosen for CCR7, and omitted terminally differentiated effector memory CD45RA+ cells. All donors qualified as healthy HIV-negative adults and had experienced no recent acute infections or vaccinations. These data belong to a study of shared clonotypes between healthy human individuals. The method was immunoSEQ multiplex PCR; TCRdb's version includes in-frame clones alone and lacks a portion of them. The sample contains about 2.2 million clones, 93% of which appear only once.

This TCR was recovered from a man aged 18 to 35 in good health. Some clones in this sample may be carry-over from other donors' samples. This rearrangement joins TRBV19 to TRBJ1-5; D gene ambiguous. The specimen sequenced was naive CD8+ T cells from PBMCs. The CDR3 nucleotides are TGTGCCAGTAGTATGGACGAGGATCAGCCCCAGCATTTT. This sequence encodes CASSMDEDQPQHF.